Each of the 19 T cell receptor beta chains below was sequenced from the same sample in a study of CD8 T cells in ankylosing spondylitis. Each CDR3 protein is one row after TCRdb ran MiXCR on the 5' RACE reads. The table has hundreds of thousands of distinct CDR3 sequences, about 19% seen once. Sequences were obtained from blood, either unsorted or a sorted T cell fraction (not recorded which). Source of these receptors: a male donor with ankylosing spondylitis or in good health (not recorded which).

V is TRBV10-3 and J is TRBJ2-1, with D possibly being TRBD1 or TRBD2 (5 bases each). CDR1 is ENHRY, CDR2 SYGVKD, per germline. There are 13 residues in the CDR3. V was trimmed by 5 bases and J by 8 bases, leaving 13 bases between them. This chain's CDR3 is CAISRDGIDEQFF. DNA of the CDR3: TGTGCCATCAGTAGGGACGGTATAGATGAGCAGTTCTTC.

The chain couples TRBV14 to TRBJ2-3; 12 bases are shared with TRBD2. V trimming: 0 bases; J trimming: 6 bases; junction bases outside the gene matches: 7. Germline CDR1 reads SGHDN; CDR2 reads FVKESK. The CDR3 length is 17 residues. The DNA of the CDR3 is TGTGCCAGCAGCCAAGATCTAGGACTAGCGGGGTTGGATACGCAGTATTTT. Protein: CASSQDLGLAGLDTQYF.

The sample holds many counts of this clonotype. The chain links TRBV12-3 or TRBV12-4 to TRBJ2-3, with D possibly matching TRBD2 (5 bases). The CDR3 is 13 residues long. Deletions cut 6 bases from V and 7 bases from J, with 14 bases between. This chain's CDR3 is CASSFLGNNTQYF. For the CDR3, the DNA is TGTGCCAGCAGCTTTCTCGGGAATAATACGCAGTATTTT.

Ten or more counts support this clonotype. The rearrangement uses TRBV5-5 and TRBJ2-3, with D perhaps matching TRBD1 or TRBD2 (5 bases each). CDR3 length equals 16 residues. Trimming pared 2 bases from V and 4 bases from J, leaving 17 bases between. Germline V gene data show CDR1 as SGHKS and CDR2 as YYEKEE (reference sequence). The CDR3, as DNA: TGTGCCAGCAGCTTCGTCGGCAGGGCGGGCCCAGATACGCAGTATTTT. This gives the protein CASSFVGRAGPDTQYF.

This clonotype came up a few times. The chain joins TRBV6-5 to TRBJ1-4, with unresolved D. The CDR3 spans 15 residues. CDR1 and CDR2 (germline): MNHEY, SVGAGI. V dropped 6 bases and J dropped 0 bases, with 11 bases sitting between them. The CDR3 reads CASSYSASTNEKLFF. The CDR3 region has the DNA TGTGCCAGCAGCTATTCAGCGTCAACTAATGAAAAACTGTTTTTT.

This chain joins TRBV12-3 or TRBV12-4 and TRBJ2-7; 7 nucleotides line up with TRBD2. This CDR3 comprises 16 residues. Trimming took 5 bases from V and 3 from J; bases not matched to a gene: 13. The CDR3 reads CASSPSGGGANYEQYV. The DNA of the CDR3 is TGTGCCAGCAGTCCATCTGGCGGGGGAGCCAACTACGAGCAGTACGTC.

The rearrangement uses TRBV5-1 and TRBJ2-5; a possible D gene is TRBD2 (6 bases). CDR1 SGHRS and CDR2 YFSETQ come from the germline V gene. This CDR3 region has 15 residues. V gave up 0 bases and J gave up 2 bases, with 11 bases separating them. This CDR3 reads CASSLGAGSQETQYF. The CDR3 nucleotides read TGCGCCAGCAGCTTGGGGGCGGGAAGTCAAGAGACCCAGTACTTC.

The chain uses TRBV24-1 and TRBJ2-1; D assignment may be TRBD1 or TRBD2 (5 bases each). CDR3 length equals 16 residues. The V end lost 7 bases, the J end lost 2 bases, and 17 bases lay between the germline ends. Germline lookup yields CDR1 KGHDR and CDR2 SFDVKD. CDR3 sequence reads: CATSPRGRVTYNEQFF. The DNA for the CDR3 is TGTGCCACCAGCCCCCGGGGCAGGGTAACCTACAATGAGCAGTTCTTC.

This clonotype was seen only a few times. CDR3 bases: TGCGCCAGCAGCTTGGATTGGCGGCCTGAGTACGAGCAGTACGTC. This gives the protein CASSLDWRPEYEQYV. V and J are TRBV5-1 and TRBJ2-7; D not certain. This CDR3 spans 15 amino acids. V gave up 0 bases and J gave up 4 bases, with 14 bases separating them. The germline V gene has CDR1 SGHRS and CDR2 YFSETQ.

This clonotype was detected only a few times. The chain joins TRBV20-1 to TRBJ2-5, with D possibly being TRBD1 (5 bases). The CDR3 covers 15 residues. Germline V lookup: CDR1 DFQATT, CDR2 SNEGSKA (reference sequence). Trimming removed 1 base from V and 4 bases from J, with 16 bases in between. The CDR3 DNA reads TGCAGTGCTAGAGCGATAAAGGGGCTGGGAGAGACCCAGTACTTC. Encoded protein: CSARAIKGLGETQYF.

This clonotype has a handful of counts. The chain links TRBV4-1 to TRBJ2-1; 8 bases match TRBD1. After removal of 4 bases from V and 4 bases from J, the junction contained 9 bases not matched to a gene. Germline CDR1 and CDR2: MGHRA and YSYEKL. This CDR3 contains 16 residues. The CDR3 DNA sequence: TGCGCCAGCAGCCTACTTCTCAGGGGGCGATACAATGAGCAGTTCTTC. This encodes CASSLLLRGRYNEQFF.

This clonotype was seen only a few times. The chain is built from TRBV7-2 and TRBJ2-5; 13 bases match TRBD2. With V trimmed by 5 bases and J by 5 bases, 2 bases remained unmatched. Germline CDR1 is SGHTA and CDR2 is FQGNSA. This CDR3 contains 14 residues. The CDR3 is CASSRTSGGETQYF. CDR3 bases: TGTGCCAGCAGCCGGACTAGCGGGGGTGAGACCCAGTACTTC.

This clonotype was recorded a few times. J is TRBJ1-1 and V is TRBV7-9, with D possibly being TRBD1 (5 bases). Per germline, CDR1 SEHNR and CDR2 FQNEAQ (reference sequence). V lost 5 bases and J lost 6, with 16 bases in between. The CDR3 runs to 14 residues. The CDR3 sequence is CASSVRDPLSEAFF. CDR3 nucleotides: TGTGCCAGCAGCGTCCGGGACCCCCTCTCTGAAGCTTTCTTT.

This clonotype appeared many times. The gene calls are TRBV18 and TRBJ1-1; TRBD1 is a possible D gene (6 bases). V was clipped by 4 bases and J by 1 base, with 10 bases between them. The CDR3 has 14 amino acids. Germline V gene lookup returns CDR1 KGHSH and CDR2 LQKENI. CDR3 sequence: CASSLIRGNTEAFF. In DNA form, the CDR3 reads TGTGCCAGCTCACTCATCAGGGGGAACACTGAAGCTTTCTTT.

There are a few counts of this clonotype. The J gene is TRBJ2-7, the V gene TRBV7-8, with 8 bases fitting TRBD2. V lost 3 bases, J lost 2 bases, and 12 bases stayed unmatched. The CDR3 extends over 17 amino acids. Germline CDR1 is SGHVS and CDR2 is FQNEAQ. The chain's CDR3 is CASSFLAGTSSTYEQYV. CDR3 nucleotides: TGTGCCAGCAGCTTTCTTGCCGGGACTAGTAGCACCTACGAGCAGTACGTC.

This clonotype was seen a few times. This chain links TRBV20-1 with TRBJ1-1, with D uncertain. CDR1 is DFQATT, CDR2 SNEGSKA, per germline (reference sequence). V lost 2 bases to trimming and J lost 10 bases, with 14 bases between them. There are 12 residues in the CDR3. The CDR3 sequence: CSARTREWVAFF. CDR3 DNA sequence: TGCAGTGCTAGAACACGGGAATGGGTAGCTTTCTTT.

The CDR3 reads CSAPPRGETTDTQYF. CDR3 nucleotide sequence: TGCAGTGCTCCCCCAAGGGGGGAGACGACAGATACGCAGTATTTT. The chain is built from TRBV20-1 and TRBJ2-3; D is possibly TRBD1 or TRBD2 (6 bases each). With 5 bases removed from V and 3 bases from J, the gap between germline ends came to 18 bases. The CDR3 is 15 residues long. Germline V gene data show CDR1 as DFQATT and CDR2 as SNEGSKA (reference sequence).

This clonotype has a handful of counts. The V gene is TRBV5-5, the J gene TRBJ2-7, with D hard to call. Trimming took 0 bases from V and 3 from J, leaving 7 bases between them. This CDR3 has 13 amino acids. CDR1 and CDR2 (germline): SGHKS, YYEKEE (reference sequence). DNA of the CDR3: TGTGCCAGCAGCTTGGACCCGATCTACGAGCAGTACGTC. This codes for CASSLDPIYEQYV.

This clonotype came up a few times. This chain links TRBV27 with TRBJ1-5, with 7 bases aligning to TRBD1. From germline, CDR1 is MNHEY and CDR2 SMNVEV (reference sequence). V lost 5 bases and J lost 5; bases outside the gene matches: 9. CDR3 length: 15 amino acids. The CDR3 nucleotides are TGTGCCAGCAGTCCGACGACAGGGACCCATCAGCCCCAGCATTTT. Its protein is CASSPTTGTHQPQHF.